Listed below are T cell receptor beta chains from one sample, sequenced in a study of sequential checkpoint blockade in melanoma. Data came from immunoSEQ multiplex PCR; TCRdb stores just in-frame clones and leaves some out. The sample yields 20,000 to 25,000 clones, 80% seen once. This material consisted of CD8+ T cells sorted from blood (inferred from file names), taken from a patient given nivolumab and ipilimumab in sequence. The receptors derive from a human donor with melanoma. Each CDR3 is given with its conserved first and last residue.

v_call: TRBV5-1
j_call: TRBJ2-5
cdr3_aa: CASSFEETQYF

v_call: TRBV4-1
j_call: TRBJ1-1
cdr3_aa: CASSRRGRQGNTEAFF

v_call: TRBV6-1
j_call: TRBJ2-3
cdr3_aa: CASSEAAGQGSTDTQYF

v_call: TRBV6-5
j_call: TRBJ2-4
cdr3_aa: CASSYDRGGAKNIQYF

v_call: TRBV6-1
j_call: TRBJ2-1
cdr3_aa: CASTLGGHEQFF

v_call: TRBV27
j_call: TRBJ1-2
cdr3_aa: CASTSGVLYGYTF

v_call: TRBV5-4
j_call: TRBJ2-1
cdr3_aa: CASSSGLNEQFF

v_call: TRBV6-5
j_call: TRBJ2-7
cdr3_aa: CASSYLASGYYEQYF

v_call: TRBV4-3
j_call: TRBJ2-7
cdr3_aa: CASSQSRTSVNYEQYF

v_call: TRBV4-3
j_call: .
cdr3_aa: CASSQDWTGGYYEQYF

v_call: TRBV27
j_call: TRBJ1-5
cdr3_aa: CASSLGRQGANQPQHF

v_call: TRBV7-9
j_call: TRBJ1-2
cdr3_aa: CASSSRQGYNYGYTF

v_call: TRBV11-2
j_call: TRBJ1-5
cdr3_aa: CASSLDSIRGKDQPQHF

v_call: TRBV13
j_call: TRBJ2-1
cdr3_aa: CASSPGSPYNEQFF

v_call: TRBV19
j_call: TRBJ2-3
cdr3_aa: CASRPRDSRPDTQYF

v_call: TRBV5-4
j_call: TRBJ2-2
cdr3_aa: CASSLLSQVPYLTGELFF

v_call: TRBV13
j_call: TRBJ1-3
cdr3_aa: CASSLGRSSGNTIYF

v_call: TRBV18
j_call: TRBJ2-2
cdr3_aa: CASSPPTSTGELFF

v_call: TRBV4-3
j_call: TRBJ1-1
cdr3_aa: CASSQRGEKGEAFF

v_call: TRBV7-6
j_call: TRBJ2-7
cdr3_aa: CASSLAGRSYEQYF

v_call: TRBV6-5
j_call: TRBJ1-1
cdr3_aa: CASSYPSDRGWEAFF

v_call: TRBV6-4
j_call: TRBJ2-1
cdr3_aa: CASSDGRGTYNEQFF

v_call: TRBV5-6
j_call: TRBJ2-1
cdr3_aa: CASSPQGNEQFF

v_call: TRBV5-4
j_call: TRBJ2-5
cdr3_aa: CASSLAGSRETQYF

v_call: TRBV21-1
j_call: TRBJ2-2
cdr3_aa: CASSSQGTSWTGELFF

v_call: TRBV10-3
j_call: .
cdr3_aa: CATLGLAAYEQYF

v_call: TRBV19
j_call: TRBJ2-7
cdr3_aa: CASTPGLAFHPTRGEQYF

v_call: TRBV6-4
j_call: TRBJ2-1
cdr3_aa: CASSDSEGQYNEQFF

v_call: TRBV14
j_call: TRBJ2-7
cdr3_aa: CASSRGQGGEQYF

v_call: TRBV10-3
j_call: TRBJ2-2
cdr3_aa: CAISEGQGTGELFF

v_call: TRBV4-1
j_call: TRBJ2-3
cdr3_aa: CASSLRTGSSSTDTQYF

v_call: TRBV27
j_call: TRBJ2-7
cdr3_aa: CASRLTSGQTYEQYF

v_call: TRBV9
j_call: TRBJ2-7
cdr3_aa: CASSVNGGYEQYF

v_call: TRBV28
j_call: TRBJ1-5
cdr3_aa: CASSFPGQASNQPQHF

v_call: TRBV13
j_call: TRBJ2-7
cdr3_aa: CASSLEQAYEQYF

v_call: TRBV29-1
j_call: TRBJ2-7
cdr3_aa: CSVVFSGLAGDEQYF

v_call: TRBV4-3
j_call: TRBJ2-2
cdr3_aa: CASSQDSSGIWSGELFF

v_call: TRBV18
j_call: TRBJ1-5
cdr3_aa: CASSLVRDRYSNQPQHF

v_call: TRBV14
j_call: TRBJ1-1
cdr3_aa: CASSPRAGGRKDTEAFF

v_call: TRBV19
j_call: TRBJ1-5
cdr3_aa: CASRPDRVGDQPQHF

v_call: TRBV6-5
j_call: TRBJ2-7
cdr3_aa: CASSYSASSYEQYF

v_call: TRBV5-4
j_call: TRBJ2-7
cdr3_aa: CASSLIGTGYEQYF